The 3 T cell receptor beta chains listed next were all sequenced from one sample in a study of cytomegalovirus exposure and HLA in healthy donors. PCR primers comprised 60 Vbeta and 13 Jbeta primers. Assay used: immunoSEQ multiplex PCR; TCRdb lists only in-frame clones, some missing. In the table there are fewer than 250,000 clones, 87% of which are singletons. The sequenced sample consisted of PBMCs. The receptors originated from a man aged 25 to 40 in good health and CMV-seronegative.

The CDR3 spells CASSPRTSENTGELFF. Written as DNA, the CDR3 is TGTGCCAGCAGCCCCCGGACTAGCGAAAACACCGGGGAGCTGTTTTTT. The chain is built from TRBV7-8 and TRBJ2-2; 9 nucleotides line up with TRBD2. This CDR3 is 16 amino acids long. J gave up 2 bases and V 5 bases, and 6 bases lay outside the gene matches. The germline V gene encodes CDR1 SGHVS and CDR2 FQNEAQ.

The rearrangement uses TRBV21-1 and TRBJ2-7; the table's D call, TRBD1, was not checked against the DNA. TRBV21-1 is reported as a pseudogene. CDR3 length: 19 amino acids. The CDR3 is CASSTNRTGGSTATYEQYF. In DNA form, the CDR3 reads TGTGCCAGCAGCACAAATCGGACAGGGGGGAGTACAGCCACCTACGAGCAGTACTTC.

This chain joins TRBV7-8 and TRBJ2-7, with 11 nucleotides matching TRBD1. The germline CDR1 and CDR2 sequences are SGHVS and FQNEAQ. The CDR3 runs to 14 residues. Trimming at V came to 5 bases and at J to 3 bases, leaving 3 bases not matched to a gene. Here the CDR3 reads CASSPGTGGYEQYF. As DNA, the CDR3 is TGTGCCAGCAGCCCCGGGACAGGGGGCTACGAGCAGTACTTC. The whole variable domain, filled in from reference TRBV7-8 and TRBJ2-7, reads GAGVSQSPRYKVAKRGQDVALRCDPISGHVSLFWYQQALGQGPEFLTYFQNEAQLDKSGLPSDRFFAERPEGSVSTLKIQRTQQEDSAVYLCASSPGTGGYEQYFGPGTRLTVT.